This T cell receptor beta chain was sequenced for a study of monozygotic twins with inflammatory bowel disease. Germline loops: CDR1 SGHTA, CDR2 FQGNSA. The CDR3 is 14 amino acids. TCRdb reprocessed the 5' RACE reads, keeping one entry per CDR3 protein, no DNA. There are roughly 170,000 distinct CDR3 sequences in the sample, with approximately 7.4% held by the top ten. Sequenced: blood. This chain uses TRBV7-2 with TRBJ2-7; TCRdb's D call, TRBD1, is unchecked because there is no DNA. This TCR came from a human donor with ulcerative colitis or Crohn's disease, or a healthy co-twin of an affected twin (not recorded which). CDR3 residues: CASSSDRFSYEQYF. Looking up the rest from reference TRBV7-2 and TRBJ2-7 gives the full variable domain: GAGVSQSPSNKVTEKGKDVELRCDPISGHTALYWYRQSLGQGLEFLIYFQGNSAPDKSGLPSDRFSAERTGGSVSTLTIQRTQQEDSAVYLCASSSDRFSYEQYFGPGTRLTVT.